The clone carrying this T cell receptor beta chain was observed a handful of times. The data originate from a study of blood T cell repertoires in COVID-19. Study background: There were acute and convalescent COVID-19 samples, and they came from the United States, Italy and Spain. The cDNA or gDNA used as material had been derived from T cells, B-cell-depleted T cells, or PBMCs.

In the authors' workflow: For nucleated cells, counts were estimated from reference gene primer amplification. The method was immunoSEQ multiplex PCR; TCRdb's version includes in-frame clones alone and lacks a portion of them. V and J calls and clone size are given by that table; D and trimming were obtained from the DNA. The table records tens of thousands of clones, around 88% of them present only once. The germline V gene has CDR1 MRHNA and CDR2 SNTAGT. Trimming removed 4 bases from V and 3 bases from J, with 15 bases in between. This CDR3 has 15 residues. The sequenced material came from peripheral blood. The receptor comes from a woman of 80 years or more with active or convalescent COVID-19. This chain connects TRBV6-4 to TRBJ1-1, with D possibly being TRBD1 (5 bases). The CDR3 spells CASSAHRVGDTEAFF. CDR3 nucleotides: TGTGCCAGCAGTGCCCACCGGGTAGGGGACACTGAAGCTTTCTTT.